This paragraph covers one T cell receptor (beta chain) sequence. Its antigen remains unidentified. No much larger clonotype is one base removed from it; base qualities were not supplied. TCRbeta CDR3 regions were amplified from genomic DNA using the immunoSEQ Assay, a bias-controlled multiplex PCR. As for the original processing: The number of nucleated cells in each sample was estimated by amplification of reference gene primers within the assay. To quantify the absolute abundance of each unique TCRbeta CDR3 rearrangement, sequence reads were collapsed and filtered. For each sample, productive Simpson clonality was calculated by taking the square root of Simpson's diversity index across productive rearrangements. TCRdb retrieved this table from immuneACCESS and kept in-frame rearrangements only. Not all clones are present; in checked studies, unresolved V genes account for under half, and no reason is known for the remainder. V and J calls and clone size are those listed in that table; D and trimming were worked out from the DNA. The sample yields 45,000 to 50,000 clones; roughly 88% were counted once. The ten largest clones represent about 8% of the sample.

The trim is 6 bases for V and 5 bases for J, with a gap of 16 bases between the germline ends. Sequences LGHNT (CDR1) and FRNRAP (CDR2) are obtained from the germline V gene. The CDR3 holds 14 amino acids from the cysteine to the phenylalanine. The only DNA kept is the CDR3, 42 bases in frame from the first base. Each collaborating institution followed its own protocols to collect whole blood in K2EDTA tubes. Collaborator samples were shipped for TCRbeta analysis as frozen whole blood, isolated PBMCs, or DNA extracted from either sample type. This record belongs to a study of blood T cell repertoires in COVID-19 (dated by TCRdb to 2019 to 2021). For context, the study as a whole: Samples from collaborators originated in the United States, Italy and Spain and spanned both the acute and convalescent phases of COVID-19. The prospective study material was composed of cDNA or gDNA derived from T cells, B-cell-depleted T cells, or PBMCs. The dataset comprised deeply sampled blood TCRbeta repertoires from subjects exposed to, actively infected with, or recovered from COVID-19. A freely available public database, intended as a resource for researchers studying the immune response to SARS-CoV-2, is where the repertoires were released. Samples were obtained from the ongoing ImmuneRACE study (first 160 participants) and from some 1,200 subjects provided by 6 global collaborators. Nearly every sample came with metadata listing a de-identified subject ID, COVID-19 status, age in years and sex. Where available, HLA class I and class II types were obtained from metadata supplied by the sample provider rather than from assay-based typing. Points the paper makes about the study in general: The amount of clinical and demographic metadata varied by source and participant and was provided uncurated.

The TCR sequence derives from a man between 50 and 59 years old with acute or convalescent COVID-19. Sequencing used peripheral blood. The chain was built from TRBV12-5 and TRBJ1-1; a tentative D call is TRBD1 (5 bases match). The CDR3 amino acid sequence is: CASGWGRVNTEAFF. The nucleotide sequence is given as TGTGCTAGTGGCTGGGGCAGGGTAAATACTGAAGCTTTCTTT.